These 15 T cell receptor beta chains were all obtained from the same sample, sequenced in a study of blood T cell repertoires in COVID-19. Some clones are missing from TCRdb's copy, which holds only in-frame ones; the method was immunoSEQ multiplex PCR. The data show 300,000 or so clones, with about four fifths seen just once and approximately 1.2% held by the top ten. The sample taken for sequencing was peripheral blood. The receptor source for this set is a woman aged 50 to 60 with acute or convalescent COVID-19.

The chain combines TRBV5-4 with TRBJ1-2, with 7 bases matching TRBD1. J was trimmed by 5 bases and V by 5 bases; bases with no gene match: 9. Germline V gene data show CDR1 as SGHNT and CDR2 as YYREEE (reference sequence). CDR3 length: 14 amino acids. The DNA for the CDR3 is TGTGCCAGCAGTCCGGGACAGCGGTTTTATGGCTACACCTTC. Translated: CASSPGQRFYGYTF.

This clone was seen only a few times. This CDR3 reads CATGDSYTEAFF. For the CDR3, the DNA is TGTGCCACGGGGGACAGTTACACTGAAGCTTTCTTT. The J gene is TRBJ1-1, the V gene TRBV2; 7 positions agree with TRBD1. This CDR3 spans 12 amino acids. The trim removed 10 bases at V and 3 bases at J, leaving 5 bases unmatched. Germline V gene lookup returns CDR1 SNHLY and CDR2 FYNNEI.

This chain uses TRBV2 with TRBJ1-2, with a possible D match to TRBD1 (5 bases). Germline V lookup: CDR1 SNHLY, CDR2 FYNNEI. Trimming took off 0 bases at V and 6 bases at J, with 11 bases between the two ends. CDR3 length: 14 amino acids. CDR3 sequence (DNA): TGTGCCAGCAGTGAAGCCAGGGAAACTCATGGCTACACCTTC. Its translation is CASSEARETHGYTF.

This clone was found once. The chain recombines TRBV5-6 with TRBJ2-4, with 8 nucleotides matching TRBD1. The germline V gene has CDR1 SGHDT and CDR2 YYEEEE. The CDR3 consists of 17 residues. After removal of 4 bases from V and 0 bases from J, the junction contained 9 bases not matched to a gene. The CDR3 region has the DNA TGTGCCAGCAGCGACGACAGGGGCCGATTAGCCAAAAACATTCAGTACTTC. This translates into CASSDDRGRLAKNIQYF. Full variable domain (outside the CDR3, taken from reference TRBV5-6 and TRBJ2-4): DAGVTQSPTHLIKTRGQQVTLRCSPKSGHDTVSWYQQALGQGPQFIFQYYEEEERQRGNFPDRFSGHQFPNYSSELNVNALLLGDSALYLCASSDDRGRLAKNIQYFGAGTRLSVL.

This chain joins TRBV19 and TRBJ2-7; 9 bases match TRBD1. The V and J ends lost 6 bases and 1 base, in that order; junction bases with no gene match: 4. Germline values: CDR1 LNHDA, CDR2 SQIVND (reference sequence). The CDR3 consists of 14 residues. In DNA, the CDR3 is TGTGCCAGTAGCCGCGGACAGGGGTCCTACGAGCAGTACTTC. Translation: CASSRGQGSYEQYF.

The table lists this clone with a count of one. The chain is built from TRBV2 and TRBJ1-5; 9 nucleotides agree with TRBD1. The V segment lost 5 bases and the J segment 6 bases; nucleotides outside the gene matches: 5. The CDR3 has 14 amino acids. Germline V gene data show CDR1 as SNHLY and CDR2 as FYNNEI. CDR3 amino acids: CASSLDRGLQPQHF. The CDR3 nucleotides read TGTGCCAGCAGTTTGGACAGGGGCCTTCAGCCCCAGCATTTT.

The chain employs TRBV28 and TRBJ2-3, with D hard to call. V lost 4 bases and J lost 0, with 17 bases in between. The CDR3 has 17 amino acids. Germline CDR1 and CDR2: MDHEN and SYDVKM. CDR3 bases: TGTGCCAGCAGTTCGATAAGCCCCTACTTTAGCACAGATACGCAGTATTTT. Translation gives CASSSISPYFSTDTQYF.

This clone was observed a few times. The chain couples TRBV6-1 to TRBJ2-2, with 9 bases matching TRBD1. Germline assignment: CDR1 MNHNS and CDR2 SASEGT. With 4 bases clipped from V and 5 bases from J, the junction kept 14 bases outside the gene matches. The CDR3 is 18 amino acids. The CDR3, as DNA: TGTGCCAGCAGTGGAAGGTTCTCAGGACAGGGGTCTACCGGGGAGCTGTTTTTT. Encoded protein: CASSGRFSGQGSTGELFF.

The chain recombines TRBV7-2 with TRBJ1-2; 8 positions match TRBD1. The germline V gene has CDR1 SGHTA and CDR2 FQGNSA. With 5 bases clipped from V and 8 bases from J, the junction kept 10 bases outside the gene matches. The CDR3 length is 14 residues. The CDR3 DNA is TGTGCCAGCAGCCCCGGGACAGGAGCACGGGGCTACACCTTC. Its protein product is CASSPGTGARGYTF.

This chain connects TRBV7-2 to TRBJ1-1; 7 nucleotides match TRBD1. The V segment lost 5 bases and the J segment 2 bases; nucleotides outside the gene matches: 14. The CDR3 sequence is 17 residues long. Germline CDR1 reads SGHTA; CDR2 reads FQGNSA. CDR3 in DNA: TGTGCCAGCAGCCCGCAGGCGGGACAGACCACCAACACTGAAGCTTTCTTT. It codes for CASSPQAGQTTNTEAFF.

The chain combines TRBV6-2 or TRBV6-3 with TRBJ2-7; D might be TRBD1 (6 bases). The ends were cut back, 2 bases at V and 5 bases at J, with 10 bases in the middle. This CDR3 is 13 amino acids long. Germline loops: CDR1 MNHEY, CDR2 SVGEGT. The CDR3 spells CASSYLSGDEQYV. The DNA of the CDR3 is TGTGCCAGCAGTTACCTGTCAGGGGACGAGCAGTACGTC.

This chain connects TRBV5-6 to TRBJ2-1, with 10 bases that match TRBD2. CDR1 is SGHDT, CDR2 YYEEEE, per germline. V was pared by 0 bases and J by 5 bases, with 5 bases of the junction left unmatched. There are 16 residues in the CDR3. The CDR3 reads CASSLGLAGGHNEQFF. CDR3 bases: TGTGCCAGCAGCTTGGGATTAGCGGGGGGCCACAATGAGCAGTTCTTC.

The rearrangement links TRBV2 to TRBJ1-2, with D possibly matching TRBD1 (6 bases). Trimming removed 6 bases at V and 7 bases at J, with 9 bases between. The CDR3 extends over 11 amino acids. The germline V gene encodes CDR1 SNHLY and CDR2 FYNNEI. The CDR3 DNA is TGTGCCAGCAGAGGACAGTCTGGCTACACCTTC. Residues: CASRGQSGYTF.

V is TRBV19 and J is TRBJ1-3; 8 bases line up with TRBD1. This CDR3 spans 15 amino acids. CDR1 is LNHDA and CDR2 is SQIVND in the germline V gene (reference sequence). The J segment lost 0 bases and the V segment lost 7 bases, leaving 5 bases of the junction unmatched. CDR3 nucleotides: TGTGCCAGTAACGACAGGGGAAACTCTGGAAACACCATATATTTT. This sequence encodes CASNDRGNSGNTIYF.

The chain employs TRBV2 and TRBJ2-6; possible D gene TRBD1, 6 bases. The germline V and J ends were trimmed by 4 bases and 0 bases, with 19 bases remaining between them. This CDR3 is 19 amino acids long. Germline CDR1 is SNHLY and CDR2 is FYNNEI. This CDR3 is CASSVSKGGQASGANVLTF. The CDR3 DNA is TGTGCCAGCAGTGTCTCTAAAGGGGGACAAGCCTCTGGGGCCAACGTCCTGACTTTC.